This TCR beta chain was observed in a study of cytomegalovirus exposure and HLA in healthy donors. Overall study results and limits: A list of 164 TCR beta chains associated with cytomegalovirus was given.

Worth noting for this clone: Its antigen is unidentified.

V lost 3 bases and J lost 8; bases outside the gene matches: 13. The CDR3 loop spans 16 amino acids. CDR1 and CDR2 (germline): LNHDA, SQIVND (reference sequence). This table comes from immunoSEQ multiplex PCR, and its TCRdb copy is limited to in-frame clones, with some not included. There are about 98,000 clones in the sample; approximately 95% occur only once, and roughly 0.89% lies in the top ten. Sequenced sample: PBMCs. The receptor comes from a woman aged 18-29 years in good health and CMV-seronegative. The rearrangement uses TRBV19 and TRBJ1-2; TRBD1 agrees at 9 bases. This chain's CDR3 is CASSMELPGQGTGYTF. The CDR3 coding sequence is TGTGCCAGTAGTATGGAATTACCAGGACAGGGGACCGGCTACACCTTC.